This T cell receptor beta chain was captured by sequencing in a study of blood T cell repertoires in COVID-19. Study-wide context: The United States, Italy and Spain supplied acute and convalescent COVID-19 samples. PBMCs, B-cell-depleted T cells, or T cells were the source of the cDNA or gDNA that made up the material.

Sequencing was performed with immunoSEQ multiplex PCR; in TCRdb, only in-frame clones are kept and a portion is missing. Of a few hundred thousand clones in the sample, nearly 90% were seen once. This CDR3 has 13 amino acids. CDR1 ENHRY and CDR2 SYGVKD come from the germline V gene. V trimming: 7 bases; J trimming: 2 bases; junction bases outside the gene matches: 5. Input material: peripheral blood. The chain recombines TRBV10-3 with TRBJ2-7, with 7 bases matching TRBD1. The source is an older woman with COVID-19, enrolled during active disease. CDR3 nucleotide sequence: TGTGCCATCACGAGGGGGCTGGCCTACGAGCAGTACTTC. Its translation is CAITRGLAYEQYF.